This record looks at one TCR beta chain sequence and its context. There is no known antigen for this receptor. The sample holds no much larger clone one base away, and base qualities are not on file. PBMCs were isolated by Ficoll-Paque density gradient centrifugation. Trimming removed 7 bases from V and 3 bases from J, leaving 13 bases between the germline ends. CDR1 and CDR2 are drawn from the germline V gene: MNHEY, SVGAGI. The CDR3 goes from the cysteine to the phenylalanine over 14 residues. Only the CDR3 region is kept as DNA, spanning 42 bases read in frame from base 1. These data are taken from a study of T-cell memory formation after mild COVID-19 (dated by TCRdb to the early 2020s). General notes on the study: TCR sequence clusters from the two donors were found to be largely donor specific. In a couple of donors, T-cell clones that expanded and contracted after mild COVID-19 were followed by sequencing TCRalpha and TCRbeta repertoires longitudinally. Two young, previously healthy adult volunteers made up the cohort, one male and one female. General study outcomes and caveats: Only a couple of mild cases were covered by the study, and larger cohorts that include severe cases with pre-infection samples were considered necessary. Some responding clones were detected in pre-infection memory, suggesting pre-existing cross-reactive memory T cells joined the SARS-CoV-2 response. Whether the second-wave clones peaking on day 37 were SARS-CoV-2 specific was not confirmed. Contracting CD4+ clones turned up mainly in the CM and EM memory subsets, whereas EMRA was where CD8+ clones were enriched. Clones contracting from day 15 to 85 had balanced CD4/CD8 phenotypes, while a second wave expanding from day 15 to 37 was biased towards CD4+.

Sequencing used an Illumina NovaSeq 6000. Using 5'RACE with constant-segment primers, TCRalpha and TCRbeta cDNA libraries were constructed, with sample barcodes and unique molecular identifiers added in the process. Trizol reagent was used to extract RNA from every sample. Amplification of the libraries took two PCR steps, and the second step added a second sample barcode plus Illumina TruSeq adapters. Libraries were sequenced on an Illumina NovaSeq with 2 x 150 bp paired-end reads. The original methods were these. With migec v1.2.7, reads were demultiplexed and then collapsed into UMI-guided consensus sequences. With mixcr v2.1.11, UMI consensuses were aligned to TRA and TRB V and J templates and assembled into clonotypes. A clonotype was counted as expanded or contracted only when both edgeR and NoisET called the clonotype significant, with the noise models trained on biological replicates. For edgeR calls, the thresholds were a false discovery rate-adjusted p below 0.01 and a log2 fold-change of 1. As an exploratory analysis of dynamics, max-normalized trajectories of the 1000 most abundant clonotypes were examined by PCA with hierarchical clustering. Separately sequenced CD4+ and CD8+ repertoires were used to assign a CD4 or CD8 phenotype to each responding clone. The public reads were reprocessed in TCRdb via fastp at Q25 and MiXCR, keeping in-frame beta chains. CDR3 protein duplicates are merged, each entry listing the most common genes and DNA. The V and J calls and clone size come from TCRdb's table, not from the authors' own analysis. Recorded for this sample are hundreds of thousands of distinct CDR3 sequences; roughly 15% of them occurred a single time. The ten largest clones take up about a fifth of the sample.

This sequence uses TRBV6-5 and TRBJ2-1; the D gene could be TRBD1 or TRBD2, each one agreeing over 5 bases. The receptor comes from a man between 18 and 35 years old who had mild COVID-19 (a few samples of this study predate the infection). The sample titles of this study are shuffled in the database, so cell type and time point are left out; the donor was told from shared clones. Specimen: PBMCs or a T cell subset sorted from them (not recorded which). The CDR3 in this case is CASMGPTNYNEQFF. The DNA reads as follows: TGTGCCAGCATGGGACCAACGAACTACAATGAGCAGTTCTTC.